This entry lists 32 T cell receptor beta chains sequenced from one sample in a study of blood T cell repertoires in COVID-19. Clones were sequenced by immunoSEQ multiplex PCR, and TCRdb holds only the in-frame ones, with some missing. This table has 81,000 or so clones, around 94% appearing once. Sequencing was carried out using peripheral blood. The receptors were gathered from a woman aged 55 to 70 with active COVID-19.

The CDR3 DNA is TGTGCCAGCAGTTACTATGGGACAGGGAAAGCTGAAGCTTTCTTT. Translation: CASSYYGTGKAEAFF. V gene TRBV6-5 combines with J gene TRBJ1-1; the match to TRBD1 covers 9 bases. Germline V CDR1 and CDR2: MNHEY, SVGAGI. This CDR3 is 15 amino acids long. Trimming cost V 1 base and J 6 bases; bases outside gene matches: 6.

This clone was seen a few times. The V call is TRBV6-5, the J call TRBJ2-7; 9 bases agree with TRBD2. J gave up 1 base and V 0 bases, and 1 base lay outside the gene matches. In germline, CDR1 is MNHEY, CDR2 SVGAGI. The CDR3 runs to 15 residues. The CDR3 sequence: CASSYSTSGSYEQYF. The CDR3 DNA reads as TGTGCCAGCAGTTACTCGACTAGCGGATCCTACGAGCAGTACTTC.

This chain joins TRBV9 and TRBJ2-5; TRBD1 might be the D (5 bases). With 0 bases removed from V and 5 bases from J, the gap between germline ends came to 14 bases. Germline values: CDR1 SGDLS, CDR2 YYNGEE. This CDR3 has 15 residues. CDR3: CASSVELGDWETQYF. The CDR3 coding sequence is TGTGCCAGCAGCGTAGAATTAGGGGATTGGGAGACCCAGTACTTC.

The J gene is TRBJ2-7, the V gene TRBV5-4; TRBD2 matches 9 bases. The germline V gene has CDR1 SGHNT and CDR2 YYREEE (reference sequence). The length of the CDR3 is 15 residues. V trimming: 0 bases; J trimming: 2 bases; junction bases outside the gene matches: 3. The CDR3 loop reads CASSLVVAGAYEQYF. Written as DNA, the CDR3 is TGTGCCAGCAGCTTGGTGGTAGCGGGAGCCTACGAGCAGTACTTC.

CDR3 loop: CASGDRRSNQPQHF. CDR3 DNA: TGTGCCAGCGGGGACAGGCGCAGCAATCAGCCCCAGCATTTT. The rearrangement links TRBV2 to TRBJ1-5; 8 bases line up with TRBD1. CDR3 length: 14 residues. The junction had 4 bases not matched to a gene; V was cut back by 8 bases and J by 1 base. Per germline, CDR1 SNHLY and CDR2 FYNNEI.

The chain employs TRBV5-4 and TRBJ1-1; D uncertain. Germline loops: CDR1 SGHNT, CDR2 YYREEE (reference sequence). CDR3 size: 14 residues. V was pared by 0 bases and J by 2 bases, with 8 bases between. CDR3 coding DNA: TGTGCCAGCAGCTTGGACAGATTCAACACTGAAGCTTTCTTT. Translation: CASSLDRFNTEAFF.

The chain links TRBV18 to TRBJ1-5; 10 nucleotides agree with TRBD1. Germline V gene sequence: CDR1 KGHSH, CDR2 LQKENI. V shed 5 bases and J 2 bases; nucleotides not matched to a gene: 3. The CDR3 spans 15 residues. The CDR3 nucleotides are TGTGCCAGCTCAGCTGGACAGGGGGGCAATCAGCCCCAGCATTTT. Its protein is CASSAGQGGNQPQHF. Drawing the rest from reference TRBV18 and TRBJ1-5, the complete variable domain is NAGVMQNPRHLVRRRGQEARLRCSPMKGHSHVYWYRQLPEEGLKFMVYLQKENIIDESGMPKERFSAEFPKEGPSILRIQQVVRGDSAAYFCASSAGQGGNQPQHFGDGTRLSIL.

The gene calls are TRBV5-6 and TRBJ1-2, with 7 bases identical to TRBD1. V lost 5 bases, J lost 4 bases, and 8 bases stayed unmatched. Germline V gene sequence: CDR1 SGHDT, CDR2 YYEEEE. The CDR3 covers 14 residues. CDR3 sequence (DNA): TGTGCCAGCAGAACGAACAGGGGAAGCTATGGCTACACCTTC. It is translated as CASRTNRGSYGYTF.

This clone was detected once. The chain couples TRBV19 to TRBJ2-7; 8 nucleotides agree with TRBD2. CDR3 length: 14 amino acids. V dropped 7 bases and J dropped 1; count of bases not matched to a gene: 6. CDR1 and CDR2 (germline): LNHDA, SQIVND (reference sequence). The CDR3 bases are TGTGCCAGTAAAACCGGGACTAGTTCCTACGAGCAGTACTTC. Its protein product is CASKTGTSSYEQYF.

The J gene is TRBJ2-1, the V gene TRBV24-1, with 9 bases fitting TRBD1. The J segment lost 8 bases and the V segment lost 4 bases, leaving 8 bases of the junction unmatched. Germline V gene data show CDR1 as KGHDR and CDR2 as SFDVKD. This CDR3 contains 15 residues. The CDR3 protein is CATSEPRRQGDEQFF. The CDR3 DNA sequence: TGTGCCACCAGTGAGCCCCGACGACAGGGGGATGAGCAGTTCTTC.

The chain employs TRBV5-5 and TRBJ2-4, with 8 bases lining up with TRBD1. Germline trimming cut 0 bases from V and 5 bases from J; bases unmatched to any gene: 4. The CDR3 covers 15 residues. Germline CDR1 and CDR2: SGHKS and YYEKEE (reference sequence). CDR3 in amino acids: CASSLADRDQNIQYF. In DNA form, the CDR3 reads TGTGCCAGCAGCTTGGCGGACAGGGACCAAAACATTCAGTACTTC. Combining the CDR3 with reference TRBV5-5 and TRBJ2-4 gives the whole variable domain DAGVTQSPTHLIKTRGQQVTLRCSPISGHKSVSWYQQVLGQGPQFIFQYYEKEERGRGNFPDRFSARQFPNYSSELNVNALLLGDSALYLCASSLADRDQNIQYFGAGTRLSVL.

V gene TRBV7-2 combines with J gene TRBJ1-1; the D gene is possibly TRBD1 (6 bases). The CDR3 extends over 15 amino acids. Trimming left V 1 base short and J 1 base short, with 10 bases between. Germline V gives CDR1 SGHTA, CDR2 FQGNSA. The CDR3 bases are TGTGCCAGCAGCTTAGGAGGGGGTCCGAACACTGAAGCTTTCTTT. Its protein is CASSLGGGPNTEAFF.

This rearrangement joins TRBV27 to TRBJ1-4; D unresolved. The germline V gene has CDR1 MNHEY and CDR2 SMNVEV (reference sequence). CDR3 size: 15 residues. Trimming removed 1 base from V and 12 bases from J, with 18 bases in between. CDR3 sequence (DNA): TGTGCCAGCAGTTTATTGGCGGGCCTTGGGAGGGAACTGTTTTTT. Translating gives CASSLLAGLGRELFF.

The rearrangement uses TRBV4-2 and TRBJ1-1, with D unclear. The germline gives CDR1 LGHNA, CDR2 YNFKEQ. The CDR3 sequence is 15 residues long. V lost 1 base, J lost 7 bases, and 16 bases lay in between. CDR3 coding DNA: TGTGCCAGCAGCCAAGGAGGTGGTGGTGGCCTTGAAGCTTTCTTT. As protein: CASSQGGGGGLEAFF.

V and J are TRBV12-3 or TRBV12-4 and TRBJ1-5; D remains ambiguous. V lost 3 bases and J 4 bases, leaving 7 bases between the germline ends. The CDR3 has 13 residues. This CDR3 is CASSFTRNQPQHF. DNA of the CDR3: TGTGCCAGCAGTTTTACCAGAAATCAGCCCCAGCATTTT.

The chain recombines TRBV24-1 with TRBJ2-1; 9 bases map to TRBD1. The CDR3 runs to 16 residues. Germline V gene lookup returns CDR1 KGHDR and CDR2 SFDVKD. Unmatched junction bases numbered 7, after V lost 1 base and J lost 7 bases. CDR3 in DNA: TGTGCCACCAGTGATTTCCGGGACAGGGTGGGGAATGAGCAGTTCTTC. Protein: CATSDFRDRVGNEQFF.

The genes are TRBV29-1 and TRBJ2-1, with 10 bases aligning to TRBD2. Germline lookup yields CDR1 SQVTM and CDR2 ANQGSEA. J was trimmed by 7 bases and V by 3 bases; bases with no gene match: 3. This CDR3 region has 13 residues. The CDR3 DNA reads as TGCAGCGTTGAGGTTAGCGGGGGGAATGAGCAGTTCTTC. Its translation: CSVEVSGGNEQFF.

This clone appeared once. The J gene is TRBJ1-6, the V gene TRBV11-3; D uncertain. CDR1 and CDR2 from the germline V gene are SGHNT and YENEEA. This CDR3 is built from 15 residues. Trimming left V 3 bases short and J 7 bases short, with 13 bases between. CDR3 sequence: CASSLFSSENSPLHF. In nucleotides, the CDR3 is TGTGCCAGCAGCTTGTTTTCAAGCGAAAATTCACCCCTCCACTTT. The full variable domain, completed using reference TRBV11-3 and TRBJ1-6, is EAGVVQSPRYKIIEKKQPVAFWCNPISGHNTLYWYLQNLGQGPELLIRYENEEAVDDSQLPKDRFSAERLKGVDSTLKIQPAELGDSAVYLCASSLFSSENSPLHFGNGTRLTVT.

The chain joins TRBV6-2 or TRBV6-3 to TRBJ1-1; D might be TRBD1 (5 bases). V was cut by 1 base and J by 0 bases, with 12 bases left in between. The CDR3 totals 16 residues. The germline V gene encodes CDR1 MNHEY and CDR2 SVGEGT. CDR3 nucleotides: TGTGCCAGCAGTTACTTCGGGGGGAGGGTGAACACTGAAGCTTTCTTT. It encodes CASSYFGGRVNTEAFF.

The rearrangement links TRBV4-1 to TRBJ2-7; D remains unclear. Per germline, CDR1 MGHRA and CDR2 YSYEKL. V shed 2 bases and J shed 3 bases, with 11 bases lying between them. The CDR3 covers 14 residues. The CDR3 loop is CASSQLSGNYEQYF. For the CDR3, the DNA is TGCGCCAGCAGCCAATTAAGTGGCAACTACGAGCAGTACTTC.

This clone was seen more than once but under ten times. The chain links TRBV11-2 to TRBJ2-1; maybe TRBD1 (7 bases). The CDR3 is 17 residues long. From germline, CDR1 is SGHAT and CDR2 FQNNGV. V shed 7 bases and J shed 1 base, with 20 bases lying between them. CDR3 in amino acids: CASTKGGGQPSYNEQFF. CDR3 sequence (DNA): TGTGCCAGCACCAAAGGAGGGGGACAGCCTTCCTACAATGAGCAGTTCTTC.

The rearrangement joins TRBV11-3 to TRBJ2-1, with TRBD1 identical over 9 bases. Trimming cost V 1 base and J 5 bases; bases outside gene matches: 12. The CDR3 contains 18 residues. The germline V gene has CDR1 SGHNT and CDR2 YENEEA. CDR3: CASSLGGTRDRDHNEQFF. The CDR3 nucleotides are TGTGCCAGCAGCTTAGGAGGAACCCGGGACAGGGACCACAATGAGCAGTTCTTC.

This clone was seen only once. The V call is TRBV7-9, the J call TRBJ1-4; 10 bases map to TRBD1. CDR3 length: 16 residues. Germline trimming cut 3 bases from V and 8 bases from J; bases unmatched to any gene: 9. Germline V gene lookup returns CDR1 SEHNR and CDR2 FQNEAQ (reference sequence). CDR3 loop: CASSFTPGQGTEKLFF. As DNA, the CDR3 is TGTGCCAGCAGCTTTACCCCGGGACAGGGGACGGAAAAACTGTTTTTT.

Details on this clone: The sample holds other DNA sequences that translate to the same CDR3. V usage is TRBV5-1 and J usage is TRBJ2-3, with 8 nucleotides matching TRBD1. Unmatched junction bases numbered 6, after V lost 3 bases and J lost 3 bases. The length of the CDR3 is 15 residues. Germline V CDR1 and CDR2: SGHRS, YFSETQ. CDR3 sequence reads: CASSSGQGRTDTQYF. The CDR3 DNA is TGCGCCAGCAGCTCCGGACAGGGTAGAACAGATACGCAGTATTTT.

The V and J genes are TRBV28 and TRBJ1-1; 10 bases are a match to TRBD1. Germline V gene lookup returns CDR1 MDHEN and CDR2 SYDVKM. The CDR3 loop spans 15 amino acids. Trimming cost V 7 bases and J 10 bases; bases outside gene matches: 15. CDR3 sequence (DNA): TGTGCCAGCACTAGTCCCGGGACAGGGGTGATTGTAGCTTTCTTT. Protein product: CASTSPGTGVIVAFF.

The genes are TRBV3-1 (or the pseudogene TRBV3-2) and TRBJ2-1; a possible D gene is TRBD2 (5 bases). The germline CDR1 and CDR2 sequences are LGHDT and YNNKEL (reference sequence). The CDR3 contains 15 residues. The V end lost 4 bases, the J end lost 6 bases, and 16 bases lay between the germline ends. The CDR3 reads CASSRASRWANEQFF. The CDR3 nucleotides are TGTGCCAGCAGCCGGGCTAGCCGATGGGCCAATGAGCAGTTCTTC.

V usage is TRBV5-1 and J usage is TRBJ2-3; 8 bases match TRBD2. CDR1 is SGHRS, CDR2 YFSETQ, per germline. The V segment lost 1 base and the J segment 3 bases; nucleotides outside the gene matches: 7. CDR3 length: 16 residues. CDR3 loop: CASSLNAGGRTDTQYF. The CDR3 region has the DNA TGCGCCAGCAGCTTGAATGCGGGAGGAAGGACAGATACGCAGTATTTT.

V gene TRBV11-2 combines with J gene TRBJ1-2; D ambiguous. The CDR3 is made up of 15 amino acids. The V gene lost 0 bases and the J gene lost 0 bases, with 8 bases spanning the gap. CDR1 and CDR2 from the germline V gene are SGHAT and FQNNGV. CDR3 in DNA: TGTGCCAGCAGCTTAGACGTGACTCCTAACTATGGCTACACCTTC. It yields the protein CASSLDVTPNYGYTF.

This clone occurred once. J is TRBJ2-1 and V is TRBV5-6; no clear D. Germline loops: CDR1 SGHDT, CDR2 YYEEEE. CDR3 length equals 18 residues. V lost 0 bases to trimming and J lost 4 bases, with 20 bases between them. The CDR3 nucleotides are TGTGCCAGCAGCTTGGCCGCCGGCACTACCCCATTGTACAATGAGCAGTTCTTC. This codes for CASSLAAGTTPLYNEQFF.

V is TRBV11-2 and J is TRBJ2-1; 12 bases fit TRBD2. The CDR3 has 17 amino acids. Germline values: CDR1 SGHAT, CDR2 FQNNGV. V dropped 4 bases and J dropped 3; count of bases not matched to a gene: 7. The CDR3 sequence: CASSSLTSGGLYNEQFF. As DNA, the CDR3 is TGTGCCAGCAGCTCCCTGACTAGCGGGGGCCTCTACAATGAGCAGTTCTTC.

The gene calls are TRBV24-1 and TRBJ2-1; 10 bases map to TRBD2. The CDR3 totals 15 residues. Trimming removed 6 bases from V and 9 bases from J; junction bases left unmatched: 10. Germline CDR1 KGHDR, CDR2 SFDVKD. The CDR3 reads CATSLGSSGSIEQFF. The CDR3 DNA follows: TGTGCCACCAGTTTGGGGTCTAGCGGGAGTATTGAGCAGTTCTTC.

The chain carries TRBV18 and TRBJ2-1; TRBD2 agrees at 8 bases. Germline CDR1 and CDR2: KGHSH and LQKENI. CDR3 length: 15 amino acids. Trimming cost V 3 bases and J 4 bases; bases outside gene matches: 5. The DNA for the CDR3 is TGTGCCAGCTCACCTCCCGGCGGGGGGTACAATGAGCAGTTCTTC. This translates into CASSPPGGGYNEQFF.